The source of this T cell receptor beta chain is a study of cytomegalovirus exposure and HLA in healthy donors. Across the study: Later, an analysis reported that the 95 to 150 validation repertoires had used the same platform as the roughly 700 first-cohort repertoires.

This clone has just one count. Its antigen is currently unknown. Per the germline V gene, CDR1 is SGHRS and CDR2 is YFSETQ. The CDR3 runs 17 residues. The junction had 10 bases not matched to a gene; V was cut back by 3 bases and J by 5 bases. Study findings and constraints: CMV antigen specificity was confirmed in vitro for a few CMV-associated chains. Associated with cytomegalovirus, according to the listing, were 150 to 200 TCR beta chains. Usually a TCR sequence was rare, but some public TCRs were found in many donors.

Produced via immunoSEQ multiplex PCR; TCRdb's table is partial and in-frame only. The data hold some 70,000 clones, with 85% observed a single time. Sequencing input: PBMCs. The V call is TRBV5-1, the J call TRBJ2-2; 10 bases align to TRBD2. The TCR sequence derives from a man under 40 in good health and CMV-seronegative. The CDR3 DNA reads TGCGCCAGCAGCTCCCTACCAACTAGCGGGAAAACCGGGGAGCTGTTTTTT. This gives the protein CASSSLPTSGKTGELFF.